Below, one T cell receptor (beta chain) is given with its context. Sample-barcoded 5' priming and a J-beta primer mix drove a second PCR of 7 to 11 cycles. Using its own MiXCR run on the 5' RACE reads, TCRdb lists one record per CDR3 protein. The repertoire has about 720,000 distinct CDR3 sequences, 20% to 25% of them found once; the top ten carry 20% to 25%. These data originate in a study of blood T cells in healthy people across ages. The sequence came from a man in his sixties or seventies in good health. The sample was blood.

The CDR3 here is CATSDVQGAGANVLTF. CDR3 bases: TGTGCCACCAGTGATGTACAGGGTGCTGGGGCCAACGTCCTGACTTTC. The chain recombines TRBV24-1 with TRBJ2-6, with TRBD1 as a possible D gene (6 bases). Germline lookup yields CDR1 KGHDR and CDR2 SFDVKD. CDR3 length: 16 amino acids. Trimming removed 3 bases at V and 2 bases at J, with 10 bases between.